This TCR beta chain was sequenced during a study of CD8 T cells in ankylosing spondylitis. TCRdb called the 5' RACE reads again in MiXCR, with one record for every CDR3 protein. The data contain 300,000 to 350,000 distinct CDR3 sequences, approximately 10% of them singletons. Germline CDR1 and CDR2: SGHRS and YFSETQ. The CDR3 is 16 residues long. V gave up 4 bases and J gave up 4 bases, with 17 bases separating them. This clonotype was detected many times. Its antigen is as yet unknown. General study findings and limits: Matched ankylosing spondylitis synovial fluid reportedly contained a significantly enriched population of disease-linked clones. Reports of some motif variants in reactive arthritis synovial fluid and blood predate this one.

V is TRBV5-1 and J is TRBJ2-2, with D perhaps TRBD1 (6 bases). This clonotype was sampled from a female donor with ankylosing spondylitis or in good health (not recorded which). Material: blood, either unsorted or a sorted T cell fraction (not recorded which). CDR3 sequence reads: CASSTYQTGTTGELFF. CDR3 sequence (DNA): TGCGCCAGCAGCACCTACCAAACAGGGACCACCGGGGAGCTGTTTTTT.